This T cell receptor (beta chain) was identified in a study of shared clonotypes between healthy human individuals. The repertoire was sequenced with immunoSEQ multiplex PCR; TCRdb's copy has only in-frame clones and lacks some. Among fewer than 2.5 million clones listed, over 85% were seen once. The germline gives CDR1 SGDLS, CDR2 YYNGEE. The CDR3 is 13 amino acids. Trimming removed 2 bases at V and 8 bases at J, with 13 bases between. This clone was counted once. This rearrangement joins TRBV9 to TRBJ1-2; possibly TRBD1 for D (6 bases). What was sequenced was naive CD4+ T cells from PBMCs. Subset reported: CD45RA+ positively selected. The source of this sequence is a man between 18 and 35 years old in good health. Some clones in this sample may be carry-over from other donors' samples. The CDR3 DNA follows: TGTGCCAGCAGCGTTCTGGGGGCGGGAGGCTACACCTTC. It yields the protein CASSVLGAGGYTF.